This TCR beta chain was recorded in a study of somatic reversion in DOCK8 deficiency (dated by TCRdb to 2020 to 2021). Turning to the overall study: T cell receptor beta repertoires were compared among DOCK8-deficient patients, DOCK8-revertant patients and healthy volunteers. The study set out to investigate how, in DOCK8 deficiency, somatic reversion of pathogenic DOCK8 variants alters lymphocyte differentiation and function. The DOCK8-deficient patients included in the study had been previously reported.

As for this clonotype: No antigen is known for it. Base quality data are lacking; no much larger clone is found one base away.

On the study overall, not on this receptor specifically: The source material for each sample, whole blood versus PBMCs, was not specified per sample in the methods.

Blood for healthy controls was obtained from volunteer donors provided by blood services in Australia and France. Genomic DNA for TCR repertoire analysis was isolated either from whole blood samples or from PBMCs. In the germline V gene, CDR1 corresponds to SGHVS and CDR2 to FQNEAQ. Trimming takes 5 bases from V and 2 bases from J, and the germline ends sit 7 bases apart. The CDR3 holds 12 amino acids from the cysteine to the phenylalanine. Only the CDR3 part of the read is kept: 36 bases, read in frame from the first base. The receptor library was made with multiplex PCR. Using EuroClonality-NGS primers, the TRB libraries were generated through a one-step amplicon PCR run on roughly 100 ng genomic DNA. Sequencing of TRB amplicons was performed on Illumina MiSeq instruments using 2 x 250 bp version 2 chemistry. The study's own analysis went as follows. IMGT/HighV-QUEST was used for primary TRB sequence analysis and V(D)J annotation. VDJtools was used to assess repertoire diversity and composition after nonfunctional clones were removed and samples were downsampled for comparisons between samples. TCRdb reprocessing: public reads trimmed at Q25 with fastp, clones called with MiXCR, in-frame beta chains kept. Identical CDR3 protein sequences are pooled into one entry, listed with their most common genes and DNA. TCRdb's processing, not the authors', yielded these V and J calls. Recorded for this sample are thousands of distinct CDR3 sequences; 20% to 25% of them occurred a single time. The ten biggest clones cover over 7.5% of the sample.

The sample taken for sequencing was peripheral blood. The V and J genes are TRBV7-8 and TRBJ2-7; no D gene call is confident. This TCR derives from a human donor in good health. In nucleotide form, the sequence is TGTGCCAGCAGCCCCCGCCCCTACGAGCAGTACTTC. This translates into CASSPRPYEQYF. With all but the CDR3 taken from the reference TRBV7-8 and TRBJ2-7 genes, the full variable domain is: GAGVSQSPRYKVAKRGQDVALRCDPISGHVSLFWYQQALGQGPEFLTYFQNEAQLDKSGLPSDRFFAERPEGSVSTLKIQRTQQEDSAVYLCASSPRPYEQYFGPGTRLTVT.